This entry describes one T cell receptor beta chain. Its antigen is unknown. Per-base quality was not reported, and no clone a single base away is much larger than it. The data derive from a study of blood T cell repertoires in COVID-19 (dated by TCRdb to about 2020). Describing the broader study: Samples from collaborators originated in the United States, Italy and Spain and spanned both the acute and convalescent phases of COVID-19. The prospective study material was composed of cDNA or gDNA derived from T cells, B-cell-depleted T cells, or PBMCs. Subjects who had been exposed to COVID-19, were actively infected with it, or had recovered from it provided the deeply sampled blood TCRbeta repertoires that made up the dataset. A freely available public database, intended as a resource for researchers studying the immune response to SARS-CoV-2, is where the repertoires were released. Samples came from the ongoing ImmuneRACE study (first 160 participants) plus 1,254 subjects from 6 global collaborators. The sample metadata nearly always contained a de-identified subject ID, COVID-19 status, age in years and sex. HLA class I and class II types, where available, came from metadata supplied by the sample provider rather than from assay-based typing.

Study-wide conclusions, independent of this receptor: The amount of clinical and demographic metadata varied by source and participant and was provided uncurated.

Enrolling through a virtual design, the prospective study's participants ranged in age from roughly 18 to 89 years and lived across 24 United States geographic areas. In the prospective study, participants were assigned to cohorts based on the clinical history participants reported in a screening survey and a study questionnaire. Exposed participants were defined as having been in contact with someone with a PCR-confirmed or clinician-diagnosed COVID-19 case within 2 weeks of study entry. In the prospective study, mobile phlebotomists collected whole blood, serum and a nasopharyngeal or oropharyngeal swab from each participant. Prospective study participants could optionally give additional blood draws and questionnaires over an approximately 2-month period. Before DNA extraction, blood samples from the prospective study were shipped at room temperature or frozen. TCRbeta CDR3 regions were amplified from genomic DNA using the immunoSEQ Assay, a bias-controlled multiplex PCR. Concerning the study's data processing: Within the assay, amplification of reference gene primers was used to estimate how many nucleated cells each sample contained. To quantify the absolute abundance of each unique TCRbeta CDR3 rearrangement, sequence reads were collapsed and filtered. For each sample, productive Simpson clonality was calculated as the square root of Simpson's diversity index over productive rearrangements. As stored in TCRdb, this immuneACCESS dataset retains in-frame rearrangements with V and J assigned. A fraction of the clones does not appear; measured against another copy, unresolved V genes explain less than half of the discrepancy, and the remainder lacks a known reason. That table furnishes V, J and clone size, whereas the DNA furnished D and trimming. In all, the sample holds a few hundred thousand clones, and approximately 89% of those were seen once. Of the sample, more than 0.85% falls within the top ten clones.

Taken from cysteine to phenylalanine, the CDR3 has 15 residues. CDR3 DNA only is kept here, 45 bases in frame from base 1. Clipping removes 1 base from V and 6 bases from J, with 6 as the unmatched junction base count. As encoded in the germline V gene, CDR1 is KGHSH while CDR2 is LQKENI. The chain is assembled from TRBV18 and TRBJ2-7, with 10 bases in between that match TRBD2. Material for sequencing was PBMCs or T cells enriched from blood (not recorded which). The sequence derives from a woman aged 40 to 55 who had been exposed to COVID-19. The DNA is TGTGCCAGCTCACCACAGCGGGGGGGTAATCTCGAGCAGTACTTC. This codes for CASSPQRGGNLEQYF.